The 15 T cell receptor beta chains below all came from one sample that was sequenced in a study of Graves' ophthalmopathy and Graves' hyperthyroidism. Using RNA transcripts, the TCR beta CDR3 regions were amplified. Following a first-round RT-PCR that used HTBI primers, a second-round multiplex PCR was carried out. In TCRdb, the multiplex PCR reads were re-called with MiXCR into one record per CDR3 protein. Here the sample spans about 600,000 distinct CDR3 sequences, under 45% being singletons. Sequences were obtained from peripheral blood or thyroid tissue (not recorded which). All receptors derive from an adult man with Graves' hyperthyroidism.

A few counts support this clonotype. The gene calls are TRBV7-9 and TRBJ2-1; D perhaps matches TRBD2 (5 bases). V shed 1 base and J shed 0 bases, with 13 bases lying between them. Germline loops: CDR1 SEHNR, CDR2 FQNEAQ (reference sequence). The CDR3 spans 17 residues. The CDR3 reads CASSLVLSGSSYNEQFF. CDR3 sequence (DNA): TGTGCCAGCAGCTTAGTCCTGAGCGGTAGCTCCTACAATGAGCAGTTCTTC.

This clonotype was seen more than once but under ten times. V usage is TRBV3-1 and J usage is TRBJ1-2; possible D gene TRBD1, 6 bases. The CDR3 spans 13 residues. Trimming pared 6 bases from V and 8 bases from J, leaving 16 bases between. Germline CDR1 reads LGHDT; CDR2 reads YNNKEL (reference sequence). CDR3 in amino acids: CASSLNRDGGYTF. As DNA, the CDR3 is TGTGCCAGCAGTTTGAACAGGGACGGGGGCTACACCTTC.

This clonotype was counted at least ten times. This sequence joins TRBV13 and TRBJ1-1; D is possibly TRBD1 (6 bases). The CDR3 runs to 14 residues. V was shortened by 5 bases and J by 5 bases, with 15 bases between the two germline ends. Germline assignment: CDR1 PRHDT and CDR2 FYEKMQ (reference sequence). The CDR3, as DNA: TGTGCCAGCAGCGACGGTTTTAGGGGGACTGAAGCTTTCTTT. The encoded protein is CASSDGFRGTEAFF.

This clonotype was seen a single time. J is TRBJ1-5 and V is TRBV30; possibly TRBD1 for D (5 bases). Trimming removed 1 base at V and 1 base at J, with 11 bases between. CDR1 and CDR2 from the germline V gene are GTSNPN and SVGIG (reference sequence). The CDR3 loop spans 15 amino acids. The CDR3 coding sequence is TGTGCCTGGAGTGACCCGGGACTGAGCAATCAGCCCCAGCATTTT. Translation: CAWSDPGLSNQPQHF.

The chain couples TRBV7-9 to TRBJ1-4; no clear D gene. CDR1 and CDR2 from the germline V gene are SEHNR and FQNEAQ (reference sequence). The CDR3 sequence is 13 residues long. V lost 0 bases to trimming and J lost 4 bases, with 3 bases between them. CDR3 in amino acids: CASSLANNEKLFF. In nucleotides, the CDR3 is TGTGCCAGCAGCTTAGCGAATAATGAAAAACTGTTTTTT.

This rearrangement joins TRBV7-2 to TRBJ1-1; D not certain. In germline, CDR1 is SGHTA, CDR2 FQGNSA. This CDR3 comprises 14 residues. Trimming shortened V by 4 bases and J by 0 bases, and 9 bases separated the two germline ends. The CDR3 loop is CASSYDIMNTEAFF. In DNA form, the CDR3 reads TGTGCCAGCAGCTATGACATCATGAACACTGAAGCTTTCTTT.

At least ten counts were recorded for this clonotype. It may be a read error: a sequence one base away is much more abundant. This sequence joins TRBV5-8 and TRBJ2-2; D is unclear. V lost 4 bases and J lost 1, with 5 bases in between. The CDR3 totals 13 residues. Per germline, CDR1 SGHTS and CDR2 YDEGEE. The CDR3 region has the DNA TGTGCCAGCAGCGGAGAGAACACCGGGGAGCTGTTTTTT. As protein: CASSGENTGELFF.

The gene calls are TRBV6-5 and TRBJ2-6; TRBD2 might be the D (6 bases). The CDR3 has 17 amino acids. Trimming removed 6 bases at V and 0 bases at J, with 15 bases between. Per the germline V gene, CDR1 is MNHEY and CDR2 is SVGAGI. The CDR3 DNA is TGTGCCAGCAGCTACCGGGACTTTTTCTCTGGGGCCAACGTCCTGACTTTC. This gives the protein CASSYRDFFSGANVLTF.

As to this clonotype: Compared with germline, one end of the junction differs, possibly owing to a read error. The V call is TRBV19, the J call TRBJ1-2; D is undetermined. Germline CDR1 is LNHDA and CDR2 is SQIVND (reference sequence). CDR3 length equals 12 residues. This chain's CDR3 is CATSISVYGYTF. The CDR3 DNA reads TGTGCCACTAGTATATCCGTCTATGGCTACACCTTC. The full variable domain, rest sourced from reference TRBV19 and TRBJ1-2, is DGGITQSPKYLFRKEGQNVTLSCEQNLNHDAMYWYRQDPGQGLRLIYYSQIVNDFQKGDIAEGYSVSREKKESFPLTVTSAQKNPTAFYLCATSISVYGYTFGSGTRLTVV.

The rearrangement links TRBV24-1 to TRBJ2-5; the match to TRBD2 covers 8 bases. The assigned J gene may be wrong: the sequence end matches TRBJ2-1 better. Germline CDR1 reads KGHDR; CDR2 reads SFDVKD. This CDR3 comprises 17 residues. The CDR3 here is CATSGPGLERGRYEQFF. CDR3 DNA: TGTGCCACCAGTGGTCCGGGACTAGAGAGGGGAAGGTATGAGCAGTTCTTC.

The J gene is TRBJ2-5, the V gene TRBV7-2; TRBD1 might be the D (6 bases). Trimming took off 0 bases at V and 2 bases at J, with 13 bases between the two ends. Germline CDR1 and CDR2: SGHTA and FQGNSA. CDR3 length equals 16 residues. The CDR3 loop is CASSLASGAFQETQYF. As DNA, the CDR3 is TGTGCCAGCAGCTTAGCGTCAGGGGCGTTTCAAGAGACCCAGTACTTC. Filled out from reference TRBV7-2 and TRBJ2-5, the complete variable domain reads GAGVSQSPSNKVTEKGKDVELRCDPISGHTALYWYRQSLGQGLEFLIYFQGNSAPDKSGLPSDRFSAERTGGSVSTLTIQRTQQEDSAVYLCASSLASGAFQETQYFGPGTRLLVL.

In its sample, this clonotype was seen many times. This chain joins TRBV9 and TRBJ1-5; 7 bases fit TRBD1. The ends lost 3 bases at V and 5 bases at J; junction bases unmatched: 8. This CDR3 contains 15 residues. Germline-derived CDR1 and CDR2 are SGDLS and YYNGEE. The CDR3 DNA reads as TGTGCCAGCAGCGCAGATACAGGGACAGATCAGCCCCAGCATTTT. It codes for CASSADTGTDQPQHF. The variable domain in full, completed from reference TRBV9 and TRBJ1-5, reads DSGVTQTPKHLITATGQRVTLRCSPRSGDLSVYWYQQSLDQGLQFLIQYYNGEERAKGNILERFSAQQFPDLHSELNLSSLELGDSALYFCASSADTGTDQPQHFGDGTRLSIL.

The V gene is TRBV25-1, the J gene TRBJ2-7; TRBD1 aligns across 11 bases. The CDR3 loop spans 16 amino acids. V lost 3 bases and J lost 3; bases outside the gene matches: 7. Germline V gives CDR1 MGHDK, CDR2 SYGVNS. The CDR3 spells CASSERGDRGDYEQYF. In DNA, the CDR3 is TGTGCCAGCAGTGAGAGGGGGGACAGGGGGGACTACGAGCAGTACTTC.

This clonotype was seen many times. This chain links TRBV29-1 with TRBJ2-5; D unresolved. Germline V gives CDR1 SQVTM, CDR2 ANQGSEA. Trimming shortened V by 4 bases and J by 1 base, and 7 bases separated the two germline ends. CDR3 length equals 12 residues. The CDR3 here is CSVAQLQETQYF. CDR3 DNA sequence: TGCAGCGTTGCACAGCTCCAAGAGACCCAGTACTTC. Filled out from reference TRBV29-1 and TRBJ2-5, the complete variable domain reads SAVISQKPSRDICQRGTSLTIQCQVDSQVTMMFWYRQQPGQSLTLIATANQGSEATYESGFVIDKFPISRPNLTFSTLTVSNMSPEDSSIYLCSVAQLQETQYFGPGTRLLVL.

As concerns this clonotype: Just one base apart from a much larger clone, this may be a read error. The J gene is TRBJ2-5, the V gene TRBV29-1; D tentatively fits TRBD1 or TRBD2 (5 bases each). This CDR3 has 11 residues. Germline V CDR1 and CDR2: SQVTM, ANQGSEA. V shed 7 bases and J shed 11 bases, with 17 bases lying between them. CDR3 loop: CSAVWGSEQYF. CDR3 nucleotides: TGCAGCGCTGTGTGGGGGAGTGAGCAGTACTTC.